This TCR beta chain is drawn from a study of T cell responses to AZD1222 COVID-19 vaccine. Study information: Second-dose timings of about 4 or about 12 weeks were pooled.

Study-wide points: The span of vaccine-associated CD4 TCRs extended across spike, with dominance at 160-218 and 743-854. Possibly, clonal diversity was underestimated; donors were largely white British and included more females. Spike-specific TCR breadth and depth rose after two AZD1222 doses.

Assay used: immunoSEQ multiplex PCR; TCRdb lists only in-frame clones, some missing. The data contain roughly 110,000 clones, 90% to 95% of them singletons. In its sample, this clone was seen once. Its antigen is as yet unknown. The CDR3 spans 15 residues. V lost 0 bases and J 0 bases, leaving 7 bases between the germline ends. The germline CDR1 and CDR2 sequences are SGHTS and YDEGEE. This sequence was found in an adult in good health. Sequences were derived from peripheral blood, sampled on day 0 of AZD1222 vaccination. The chain couples TRBV5-8 to TRBJ1-3; no definite D call. The CDR3 DNA is TGTGCCAGCAGCTTGGTCGGGCGCTCTGGAAACACCATATATTTT. Translation: CASSLVGRSGNTIYF.